The T cell receptor beta chain under discussion was sequenced for a study of cytomegalovirus exposure and HLA in healthy donors. It was with 60 Vbeta and 13 Jbeta primers that the PCR ran. Libraries were prepared by immunoSEQ multiplex PCR; TCRdb keeps only in-frame clonotypes and omits some of them. The table lists about 88,000 clones. V was clipped by 2 bases and J by 6 bases, with 14 bases between them. The CDR3 totals 15 residues. CDR1 is PRHDT, CDR2 FYEKMQ, per germline (reference sequence). Donors sampled were nominally healthy, though unrecorded immune exposures were likely. Overall study results and limits: The classifier reportedly diagnosed cytomegalovirus status with high sensitivity and specificity. Sequencing depth roughly uniform across donors was assumed in presence/absence analyses. On later analysis, the bulk of CMV-associated TCR beta chains appeared to be HLA-restricted.

As to this clone: Antigen: not known.

The sample comprised PBMCs. The V gene is TRBV13, the J gene TRBJ2-1, with a possible D match to TRBD2 (6 bases). This TCR came from a girl under 18 in good health and CMV-seropositive. Written as DNA, the CDR3 is TGTGCCAGCAGCTTACGTGACGACGGGGGCAATGAGCAGTTCTTC. This codes for CASSLRDDGGNEQFF.